This note documents a single TCR beta chain sequence. Its matching antigen is unknown. These data originate in a study of OX40 agonist ivuxolimab in advanced cancers. The overall study: Participants, 75% to 90% male, averaged roughly 60 years of age, ranging from 23 to 79.

If patients had autoimmune disease history or systemic immunosuppression, they were excluded. General study results and limits: Clonal expansion from baseline to week 6 occurred in both CD4+ and CD8+ T cells. On average, CD8+ T cells showed a greater number of expanded clones than CD4+.

Germline CDR1 is LNHDA and CDR2 is SQIVND (reference sequence). Trimming shortened V by 5 bases and J by 5 bases, and 13 bases separated the two germline ends. CDR3 length: 14 amino acids. Data came from immunoSEQ multiplex PCR; TCRdb stores just in-frame clones and leaves some out. This table holds 90,000 or so clones, roughly 87% found once. The sequence derives from an adult with an advanced solid tumor such as melanoma, head and neck, liver or kidney cancer. V gene TRBV19 combines with J gene TRBJ2-1; D unresolved. The sample consisted of CD4+ or CD8+ T cells sorted from blood, taken in a trial of the OX40 agonist ivuxolimab. In DNA, the CDR3 is TGTGCCAGTAGTTTAAACTGGAAAAACAATGAGCAGTTCTTC. Translated: CASSLNWKNNEQFF.